One TCR beta chain is described in this entry. Antigen: not known. This sample was taken from a study of cytomegalovirus exposure and HLA in healthy donors. The study, taken as a whole, reports: It was found in a later analysis that first-cohort TCR clusters tended to co-occur in the roughly 120 validation repertoires. Investigators reported fewer than 200 TCR beta chains as tied to cytomegalovirus. Specificity for CMV antigens was confirmed in vitro for a few of the CMV-associated chains.

The method was immunoSEQ multiplex PCR; TCRdb's version includes in-frame clones alone and lacks a portion of them. This sample carries some 250,000 clones, roughly 88% of them seen once, and the ten largest clones take 3.1%. This CDR3 spans 14 amino acids. In germline, CDR1 is MGHRA, CDR2 YSYEKL. Trimming left V 0 bases short and J 7 bases short, with 12 bases between. V gene TRBV4-1 combines with J gene TRBJ1-1; TRBD1 is a possible D gene (5 bases). Sequenced sample: PBMCs. The receptor's source is a woman in her twenties or thirties in good health and CMV-seronegative. CDR3 loop: CASSQDRVGGEAFF. The DNA for the CDR3 is TGCGCCAGCAGCCAAGATCGGGTGGGGGGTGAAGCTTTCTTT.